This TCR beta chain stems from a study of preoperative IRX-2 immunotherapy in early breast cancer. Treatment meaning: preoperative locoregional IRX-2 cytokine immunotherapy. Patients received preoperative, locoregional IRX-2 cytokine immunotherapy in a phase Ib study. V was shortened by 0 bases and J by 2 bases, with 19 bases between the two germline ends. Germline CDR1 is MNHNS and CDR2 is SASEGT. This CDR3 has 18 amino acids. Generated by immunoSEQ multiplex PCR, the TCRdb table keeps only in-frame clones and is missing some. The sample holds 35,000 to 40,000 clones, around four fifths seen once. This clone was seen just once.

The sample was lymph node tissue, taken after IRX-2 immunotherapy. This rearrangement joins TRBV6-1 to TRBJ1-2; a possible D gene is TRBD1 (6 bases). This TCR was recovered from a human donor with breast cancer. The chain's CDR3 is CASSEALLEGQLNYGYTF. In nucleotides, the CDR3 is TGTGCCAGCAGTGAAGCGCTTCTGGAGGGACAACTAAACTATGGCTACACCTTC.